This entry concerns a single T cell receptor beta chain. This sample is part of a study of blood T cell repertoires in COVID-19. Looking at the study overall: Acute and convalescent COVID-19 specimens originated in the United States, Italy and Spain. Sources were T cells, B-cell-depleted T cells, or PBMCs; the material itself was cDNA or gDNA.

In the authors' workflow: The authors estimated nucleated cell counts from reference gene primer amplification. Sequencing used immunoSEQ multiplex PCR; TCRdb keeps in-frame clones, though not all of them. V, J and clone size are those of that table, while D and trimming were read from the DNA. The sample records about 280,000 clones, 75% to 90% being singletons. Germline CDR1 is MGHRA and CDR2 is YSYEKL. With V trimmed by 4 bases and J by 3 bases, 8 bases remained unmatched. This CDR3 spans 16 amino acids. The sequenced material came from peripheral blood. This sequence was found in a man aged 40-49 years with acute or convalescent COVID-19. V is TRBV4-1 and J is TRBJ2-1, with 8 bases lining up with TRBD2. DNA for the CDR3: TGCGCCAGCAGCCCAAGCGGGGGACATTACTACAATGAGCAGTTCTTC. Amino acid sequence: CASSPSGGHYYNEQFF.